This T cell receptor (beta chain) was sequenced for a study of blood T cell repertoires in COVID-19. The CDR3 consists of 15 residues. Per the germline V gene, CDR1 is SEHNR and CDR2 is FQNEAQ (reference sequence). V was trimmed by 8 bases and J by 3 bases, leaving 14 bases between them. Original analysis: Scientists estimated how many nucleated cells there were by amplifying reference gene primers. Some clones are missing from TCRdb's copy, which holds only in-frame ones; the method was immunoSEQ multiplex PCR. V and J calls and clone size follow that table, whereas D and trimming were derived from the DNA. The table has about 160,000 clones, roughly nine tenths seen once. The study counted Cohort 3 donors as recovered given two negative PCRs, clearance, or symptom resolution.

The TCR sequence derives from a woman aged 45-59 years who had recovered from COVID-19. The J gene is TRBJ2-6, the V gene TRBV7-9, with D perhaps matching TRBD2 (6 bases). The sample was PBMCs or T cells enriched from blood (not recorded which). The CDR3: CASYPGGLGANVLTF. In nucleotides, the CDR3 is TGTGCCAGCTACCCTGGAGGGCTTGGGGCCAACGTCCTGACTTTC. The full variable domain, in which reference TRBV7-9 and TRBJ2-6 provide the parts outside the CDR3, is DTGVSQNPRHKITKRGQNVTFRCDPISEHNRLYWYRQTLGQGPEFLTYFQNEAQLEKSRLLSDRFSAERPKGSFSTLEIQRTEQGDSAMYLCASYPGGLGANVLTFGAGSRLTVL.